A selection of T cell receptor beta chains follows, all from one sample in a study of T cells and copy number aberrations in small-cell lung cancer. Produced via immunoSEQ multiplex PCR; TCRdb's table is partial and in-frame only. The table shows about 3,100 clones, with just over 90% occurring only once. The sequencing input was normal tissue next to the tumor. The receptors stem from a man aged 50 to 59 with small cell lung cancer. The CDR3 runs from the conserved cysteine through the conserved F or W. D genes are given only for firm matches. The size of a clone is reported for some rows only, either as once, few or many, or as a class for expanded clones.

CASSFTYEQYF | TGTGCCAGCAGCTTCACCTACGAGCAGTACTTT | . | 11 | TRBV7-8 | . | TRBJ2-7
CASSEAGGIYNEQFF | TGTGCCAGTAGTGAAGCGGGGGGGATCTACAATGAGCAGTTCTTC | TRBD2 | 15 | TRBV19 | . | TRBJ2-1
CASSSTLGRHEQFF | TGTGCCAGCAGCTCGACCCTTGGGCGCCATGAGCAGTTCTTC | . | 14 | TRBV13 | . | TRBJ2-1
CASSLGTSGMKTQYF | TGTGCCAGCAGTTTAGGGACTAGCGGGATGAAGACCCAGTACTTC | TRBD2 | 15 | TRBV28 | . | TRBJ2-5
CASSPQGTFYEQYF | TGTGCCAGCAGCCCTCAGGGGACCTTCTACGAGCAGTACTTC | . | 14 | TRBV7-9 | . | TRBJ2-7
CASSPRLAGDREQFF | TGTGCCAGCAGCCCCCGACTAGCGGGAGATCGTGAGCAGTTCTTC | TRBD2 | 15 | TRBV7-8 | . | TRBJ2-1
CASSSGLAEETQYF | TGTGCCAGCAGTTCCGGACTAGCGGAAGAGACCCAGTACTTC | TRBD2 | 14 | TRBV2 | . | TRBJ2-5
CASSGQVNTEAFF | TGTGCCAGCTCGGGGCAGGTGAACACTGAAGCTTTCTTT | . | 13 | TRBV7-3 | . | TRBJ1-1
CASSQDRQGGWAFF | TGTGCCAGCAGCCAAGATAGGCAGGGAGGTTGGGCTTTCTTT | . | 14 | TRBV4-2 | . | TRBJ1-1
CASGYNYGYTF | TGTGCCAGCGGATATAACTATGGCTACACCTTC | . | 11 | TRBV19 | . | TRBJ1-2
CASSPLTSGRGELFF | TGTGCCAGCAGCCCATTGACTAGCGGGAGAGGGGAGCTGTTTTTT | TRBD2 | 15 | TRBV5-6 | . | TRBJ2-2
CASMTLPGLGGSEQFF | TGTGCCAGCATGACCCTTCCGGGACTAGGGGGGAGCGAGCAGTTCTTC | TRBD2 | 16 | TRBV6-6 | once | TRBJ2-1
CASTELTGHYNEQFF | TGTGCCAGCACCGAATTGACAGGGCATTACAATGAGCAGTTCTTC | TRBD1 | 15 | TRBV7-2 | . | TRBJ2-1
CASSLAGTANYGYTF | TGCGCCAGCAGCTTGGCCGGGACAGCTAACTATGGCTACACCTTC | TRBD1 | 15 | TRBV5-1 | . | TRBJ1-2
CATSREAANEKLFF | TGTGCCACCAGCAGAGAGGCGGCTAATGAAAAACTGTTTTTT | . | 14 | TRBV15 | . | TRBJ1-4
CASSTWGQGAYNEQFF | TGTGCCAGTAGTACGTGGGGACAGGGTGCCTACAATGAGCAGTTCTTC | TRBD1 | 16 | TRBV19 | . | TRBJ2-1
CASSARDLQGGCYGYTF | TGCGCCAGCAGTGCCAGAGACCTCCAGGGAGGTTGCTATGGCTACACCTTC | . | 17 | TRBV23-1 | once | TRBJ1-2
CASSVSGGPYEQYF | TGTGCCAGCAGCGTATCCGGGGGACCCTACGAGCAGTACTTC | . | 14 | TRBV9 | . | TRBJ2-7
CASRATGVATEAFF | TGTGCCAGTCGAGCCACAGGGGTTGCCACTGAAGCTTTCTTT | TRBD1 | 14 | TRBV19 | . | TRBJ1-1
CASSLAVNEQFF | TGTGCCAGCAGCCTCGCGGTCAATGAGCAGTTCTTC | . | 12 | TRBV14 | . | TRBJ2-1
CASSLDRGVNIQYF | TGTGCCAGCAGCTTGGACAGGGGGGTAAACATTCAGTACTTC | TRBD1 | 14 | TRBV5-6 | . | TRBJ2-4
CASSPQSSGANVLTF | TGTGCCAGTAGTCCACAGAGCTCTGGGGCCAACGTCCTGACTTTC | . | 15 | TRBV19 | . | TRBJ2-6
CASSFGTGGYTF | TGTGCCAGCAGCTTCGGGACAGGTGGCTACACCTTC | TRBD1 | 12 | TRBV7-9 | . | TRBJ1-2
CSVEDRGYTF | TGCAGCGTTGAAGACAGGGGCTACACCTTC | . | 10 | TRBV29-1 | . | TRBJ1-2
CASSLAGEGYTF | TGTGCCAGCAGCTTAGCAGGGGAAGGCTACACCTTC | . | 12 | TRBV7-2 | . | TRBJ1-2
CASSVGGARGAQYF | TGTGCCAGCAGCGTTGGGGGAGCGAGGGGGGCCCAGTACTTC | . | 14 | TRBV9 | . | TRBJ2-5
CASSSQPGQPQHF | TGTGCCAGCAGTTCGCAACCCGGACAGCCCCAGCATTTT | . | 13 | TRBV6-5 | . | TRBJ1-5
CATSRDRQGGTEAFF | TGTGCCACCAGCAGAGATCGACAGGGGGGCACTGAAGCTTTCTTT | TRBD1 | 15 | TRBV15 | . | TRBJ1-1
CSVVGDSSYEQYF | TGCAGCGTTGTGGGTGACAGCTCCTACGAGCAGTACTTC | . | 13 | TRBV29-1 | . | TRBJ2-7
CARASYGAEAFF | TGTGCCAGGGCCTCTTACGGGGCTGAAGCTTTCTTT | . | 12 | TRBV2 | . | TRBJ1-1